This T cell receptor (beta chain) was found in a study of shared clonotypes between healthy human individuals. The CDR3 has 17 amino acids. Germline assignment: CDR1 SGHTA and CDR2 FQGNSA. Trimming stripped 0 bases from V and 0 bases from J, with 14 bases between. TCRdb keeps only in-frame clones here, not all; method: immunoSEQ multiplex PCR. The sample holds about 870,000 clones, 90% to 95% seen once. In the naive CD8 group, cells lacked CD45RO and were positively selected for CCR7, so terminally differentiated effector memory CD45RA+ cells were left out. The sequenced sample consisted of naive CD8+ T cells sorted from blood. The receptor comes from a young man in good health. The chain links TRBV7-2 to TRBJ1-2; D possibly corresponds to TRBD1 (6 bases). This CDR3 is CASSLAPARGSNYGYTF. CDR3 DNA: TGTGCCAGCAGCTTAGCCCCCGCCAGGGGATCTAACTATGGCTACACCTTC.